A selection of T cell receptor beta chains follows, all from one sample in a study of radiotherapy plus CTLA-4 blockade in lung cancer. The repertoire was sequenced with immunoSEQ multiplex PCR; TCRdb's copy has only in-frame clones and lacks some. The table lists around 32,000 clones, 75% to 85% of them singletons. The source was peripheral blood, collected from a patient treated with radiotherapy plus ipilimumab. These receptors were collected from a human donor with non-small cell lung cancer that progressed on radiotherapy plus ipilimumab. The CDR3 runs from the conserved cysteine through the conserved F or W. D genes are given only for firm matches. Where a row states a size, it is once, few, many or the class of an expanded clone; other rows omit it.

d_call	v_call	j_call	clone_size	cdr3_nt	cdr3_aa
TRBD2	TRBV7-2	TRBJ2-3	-	TGTGCCAGCAGCTTAGATCGGGGGGGGGCAGATACGCAGTATTTT	CASSLDRGGADTQYF
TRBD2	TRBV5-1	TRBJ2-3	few	TGCGCCAGCGGGACTAGCGGGGGTGGAGATACGCAGTATTTT	CASGTSGGGDTQYF
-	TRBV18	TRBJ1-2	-	TGTGCCAGCTCACAACGGACAGTTTCTAACTATGGCTACACCTTC	CASSQRTVSNYGYTF
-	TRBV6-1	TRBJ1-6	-	TGTGCCAGCTCCTACAGGTTGGCGGTAAATTCACCCCTCCACTTT	CASSYRLAVNSPLHF
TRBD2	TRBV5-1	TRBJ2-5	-	TGCGCCAGCAGCTCCGAAGCGGGCGGGGGGCCTCAAGAGACCCAGTACTTC	CASSSEAGGGPQETQYF
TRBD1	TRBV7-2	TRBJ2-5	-	TGTGCCAGCAGCGCGACAGGGATCCAAGAGACCCAGTACTTC	CASSATGIQETQYF
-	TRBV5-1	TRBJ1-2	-	TGCGCCAGCAGCTTGGCGTCGGGGGGGCAGGCTGGCTACACCTTC	CASSLASGGQAGYTF
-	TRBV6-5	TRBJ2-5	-	TGTGCCAGCAGTTACTCGATCGGGGTCCAAGAGACCCAGTACTTC	CASSYSIGVQETQYF
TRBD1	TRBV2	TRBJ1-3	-	TGTGCCAGCGCCTTAGACAGGGGAGAAGGAAACACCATATATTTT	CASALDRGEGNTIYF
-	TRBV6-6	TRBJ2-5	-	TGTGCCAGCCGGGGTACGTTCGGGCAAGAGACCCAGTACTTC	CASRGTFGQETQYF
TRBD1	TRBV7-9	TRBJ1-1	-	TGTGCCAGCAGGGGGGGACAGGTCAACACTGAAGCTTTCTTT	CASRGGQVNTEAFF
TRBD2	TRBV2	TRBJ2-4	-	TGTGCCGGCGGGGGGGATTTAGCCAAAAACATTCAGTACTTC	CAGGGDLAKNIQYF
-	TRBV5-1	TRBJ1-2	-	TGCGCCAGCAGCGCGCGTCCCCGACAGCCTGTCTATGGCTACACCTTC	CASSARPRQPVYGYTF
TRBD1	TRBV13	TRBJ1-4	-	TGTGCCAGCCAGAGGACAGGGAACGAAAAACTGTTTTTT	CASQRTGNEKLFF
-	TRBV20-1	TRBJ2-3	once	TGCAGTGCTGTTACAGGGATCGCGCAGTATTTT	CSAVTGIAQYF
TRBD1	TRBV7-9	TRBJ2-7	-	TGTGCCAGCAGCTTAGGGGGACAGGGTCCTTATGGGCAGTACTTC	CASSLGGQGPYGQYF
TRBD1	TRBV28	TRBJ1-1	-	TGTGCCAGCAGCCGAAGCTCGGGACAGGGGTTAACTGAAGCTTTCTTT	CASSRSSGQGLTEAFF
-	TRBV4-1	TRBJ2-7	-	TGCGCCAGCAGCCGCCCGACCGGGCAGGGGACGGTCTACGAGCAGTACTTC	CASSRPTGQGTVYEQYF
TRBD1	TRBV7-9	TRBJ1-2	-	TGTGCCAGCAGCCCTGACAGGGGGCTTAATATCAACTATGGCTACACCTTC	CASSPDRGLNINYGYTF
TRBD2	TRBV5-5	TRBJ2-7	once	TGTGCCAGCAGCCCGACTAGCGGGGGGGCCTCGGAGCAGTACTTC	CASSPTSGGASEQYF
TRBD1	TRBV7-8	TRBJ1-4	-	TGTGCCAGCAGCGTTGGACAGGGTAATGAAAAACTGTTTTTT	CASSVGQGNEKLFF
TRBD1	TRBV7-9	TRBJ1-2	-	TGTGCCAGCAGCTTAGCGGACAGGGGATATGGCTACACCTTC	CASSLADRGYGYTF
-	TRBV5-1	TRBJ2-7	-	TGCGCCAGCAGCCGGATGACCGGGACAGCGGGCTCCTACGAGCAGTACTTC	CASSRMTGTAGSYEQYF
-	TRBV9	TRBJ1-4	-	TGTGCCAGCAGCGTAGAAGGGACAAGGAGTGGTGAAAAACTGTTTTTT	CASSVEGTRSGEKLFF
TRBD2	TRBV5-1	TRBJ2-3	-	TGCGCCAGCAGCTCGACTAGCGGACCCACAGATACGCAGTATTTT	CASSSTSGPTDTQYF
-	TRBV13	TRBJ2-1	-	TGTGCCAGCAGCTCCGGGACGGGAGTCGACAATGAGCAGTTCTTC	CASSSGTGVDNEQFF
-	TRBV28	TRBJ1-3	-	TGTGCCAGCAGTTTACTTGGGAGCTCTGGAAACACCATATATTTT	CASSLLGSSGNTIYF
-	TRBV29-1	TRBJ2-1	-	TGCAGCGCAAGGAAGGGGGACAATGAGCAGTTCTTC	CSARKGDNEQFF
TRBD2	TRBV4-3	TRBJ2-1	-	TGCGCCAGCAGCCAGGCGACTAGCGGGGGTTACAATGAGCAGTTCTTC	CASSQATSGGYNEQFF
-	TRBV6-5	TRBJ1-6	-	TGTGCCAGCAGTTATGCAGGAAGTTCACCCCTCCACTTT	CASSYAGSSPLHF
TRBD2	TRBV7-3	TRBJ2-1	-	TGTGCCAGCAGCCCGTTCCCCGGGACTAGCGCAAACAATGAGCAGTTCTTC	CASSPFPGTSANNEQFF
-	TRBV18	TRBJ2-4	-	TGTGCCAGCTCACCACCGAGCTTAGCCAAAAACATTCAGTACTTC	CASSPPSLAKNIQYF
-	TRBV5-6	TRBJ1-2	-	TGTGCCAGCAGCCTTCTCGACAGGTCGAACTATGGCTACACCTTC	CASSLLDRSNYGYTF
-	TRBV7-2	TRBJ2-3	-	TGTGCCAGCAGCTTCTTGGCCCGGGGAGATACGCAGTATTTT	CASSFLARGDTQYF
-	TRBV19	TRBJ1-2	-	TGTGCCAGTAGTACGGACAGAAACTATGGCTACACCTTC	CASSTDRNYGYTF
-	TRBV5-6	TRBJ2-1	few	TGTGCCAGCAGCTCTTCCTCCTACAATGAGCAGTTCTTC	CASSSSSYNEQFF